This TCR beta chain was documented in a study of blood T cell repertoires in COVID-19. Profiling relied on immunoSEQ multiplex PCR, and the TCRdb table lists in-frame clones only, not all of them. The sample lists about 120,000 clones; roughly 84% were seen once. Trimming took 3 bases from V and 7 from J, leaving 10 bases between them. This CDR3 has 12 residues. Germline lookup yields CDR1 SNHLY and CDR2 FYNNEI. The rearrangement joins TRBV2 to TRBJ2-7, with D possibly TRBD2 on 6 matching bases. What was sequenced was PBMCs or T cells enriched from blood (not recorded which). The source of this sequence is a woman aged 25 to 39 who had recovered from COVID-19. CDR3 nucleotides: TGTGCCAGCAGTGACCGGAGGGAGGAGCAGTACTTC. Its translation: CASSDRREEQYF.